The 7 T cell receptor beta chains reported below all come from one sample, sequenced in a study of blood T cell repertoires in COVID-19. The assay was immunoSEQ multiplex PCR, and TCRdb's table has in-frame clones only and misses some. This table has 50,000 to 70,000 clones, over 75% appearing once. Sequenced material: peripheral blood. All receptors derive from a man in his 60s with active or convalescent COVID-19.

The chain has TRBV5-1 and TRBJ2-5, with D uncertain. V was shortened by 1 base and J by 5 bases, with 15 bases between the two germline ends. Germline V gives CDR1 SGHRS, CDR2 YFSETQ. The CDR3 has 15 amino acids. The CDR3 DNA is TGCGCCAGCAGCTTGATCGTTGAGGTCGGTGAGACCCAGTACTTC. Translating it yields CASSLIVEVGETQYF. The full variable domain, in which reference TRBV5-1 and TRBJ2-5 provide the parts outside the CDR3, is KAGVTQTPRYLIKTRGQQVTLSCSPISGHRSVSWYQQTPGQGLQFLFEYFSETQRNKGNFPGRFSGRQFSNSRSEMNVSTLELGDSALYLCASSLIVEVGETQYFGPGTRLLVL.

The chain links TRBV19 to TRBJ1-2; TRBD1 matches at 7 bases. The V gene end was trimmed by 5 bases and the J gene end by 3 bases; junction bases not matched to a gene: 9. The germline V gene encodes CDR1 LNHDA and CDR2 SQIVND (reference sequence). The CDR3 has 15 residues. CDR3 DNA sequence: TGTGCCAGTAGTGTCCAGGGGGGCTATGACTATGGCTACACCTTC. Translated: CASSVQGGYDYGYTF.

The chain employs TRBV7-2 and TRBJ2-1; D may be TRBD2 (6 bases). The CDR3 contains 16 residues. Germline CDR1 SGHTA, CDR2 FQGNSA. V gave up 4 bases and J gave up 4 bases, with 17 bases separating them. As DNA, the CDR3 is TGTGCCAGCAGCTCACGACTAGGCGGGCAGTACAATGAGCAGTTCTTC. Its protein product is CASSSRLGGQYNEQFF. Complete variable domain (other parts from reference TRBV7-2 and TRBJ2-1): GAGVSQSPSNKVTEKGKDVELRCDPISGHTALYWYRQSLGQGLEFLIYFQGNSAPDKSGLPSDRFSAERTGGSVSTLTIQRTQQEDSAVYLCASSSRLGGQYNEQFFGPGTRLTVL.

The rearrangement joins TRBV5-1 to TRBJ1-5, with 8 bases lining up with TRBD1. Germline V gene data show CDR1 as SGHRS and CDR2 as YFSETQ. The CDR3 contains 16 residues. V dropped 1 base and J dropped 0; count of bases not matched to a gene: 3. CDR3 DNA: TGCGCCAGCAGCTTGACGACAGGGGATAGCAATCAGCCCCAGCATTTT. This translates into CASSLTTGDSNQPQHF.

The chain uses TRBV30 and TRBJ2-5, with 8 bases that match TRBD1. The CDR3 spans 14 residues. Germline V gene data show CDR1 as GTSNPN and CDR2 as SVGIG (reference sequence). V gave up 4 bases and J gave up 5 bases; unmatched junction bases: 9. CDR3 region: CAWKWQGALETQYF. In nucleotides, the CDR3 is TGTGCCTGGAAGTGGCAGGGGGCTTTGGAGACCCAGTACTTC.

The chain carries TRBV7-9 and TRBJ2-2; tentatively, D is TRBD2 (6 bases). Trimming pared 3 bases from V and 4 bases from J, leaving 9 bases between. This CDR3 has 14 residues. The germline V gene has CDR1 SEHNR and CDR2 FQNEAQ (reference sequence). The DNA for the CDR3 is TGTGCCAGCAGCTTTCGGGGGAGCACCGGGGAGCTGTTTTTT. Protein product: CASSFRGSTGELFF.

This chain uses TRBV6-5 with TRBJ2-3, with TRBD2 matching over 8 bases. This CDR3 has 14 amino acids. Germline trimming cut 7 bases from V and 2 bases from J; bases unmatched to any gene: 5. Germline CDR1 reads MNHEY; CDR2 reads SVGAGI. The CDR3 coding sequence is TGTGCCAGCAAACTAGCGGCAACCACAGATACGCAGTATTTT. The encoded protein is CASKLAATTDTQYF.